This is a list of T cell receptor beta chains from one sample in a study of CD8+ T cells in alopecia areata. This table comes from immunoSEQ multiplex PCR, and its TCRdb copy is limited to in-frame clones, with some not included. The table has around 270,000 clones, nearly 60% seen once. The specimen was CD4+ T cells sorted from blood, collected at week 24, from a patient treated with tofacitinib. Every receptor here comes from a human donor with alopecia areata. Both conserved end residues are part of each CDR3. The D gene is left open where the match is weak. Size tells how often a clone was seen (once, few, many) or the class of an expanded clone, and some rows leave it out.

j_call v_call clone_size d_call cdr3_nt cdr3_aa
TRBJ1-2 TRBV7-8 - - TGTGCCAGCAGCTTGAGTTTACTGCCTGACTACGGCTACACCTTC CASSLSLLPDYGYTF
TRBJ1-6 TRBV7-9 - - TGTGCCAGCAGCCCTGGAACGGGTTCACCCCTCCACTTT CASSPGTGSPLHF
TRBJ2-1 TRBV6-1 - - TGTGCCAGCAGTCGGCGTGTCAATGAGCAGTTCTTC CASSRRVNEQFF
TRBJ2-3 TRBV9 once TRBD2 TGTGCCAGCAGCGCCTCTAGCGGGGGTGGGGATACGCAGTATTTT CASSASSGGGDTQYF
TRBJ2-3 TRBV4-1 - TRBD2 TGCGCCAGCAGCCTAAGCCGCCTAGCGGGGGGCCGACGACGCACAGATACGCAGTATTTT CASSLSRLAGGRRRTDTQYF
TRBJ2-2 TRBV4-3 - - TGCGCCAGCAGCCAATGGGCAGGGGCAAGAACCGGGGAGCTGTTTTTT CASSQWAGARTGELFF
TRBJ2-2 TRBV7-9 - - TGTGCCAGCAGTTTCAGGCGGGCCGGGGAGCTGTTTTTT CASSFRRAGELFF
TRBJ1-2 TRBV5-4 - - TGTGCCAGCAGCGCACTACTGGACAGCTTCTCCTATGGCTACACCTTC CASSALLDSFSYGYTF
TRBJ2-5 TRBV30 - TRBD2 TGTGCCTGGAGTAGCGGGGGGTCAGGGGAGACCCAGTACTTC CAWSSGGSGETQYF
TRBJ2-3 TRBV5-1 - - TGCGCCAGCAGCTTGACAGACACAGATACGCAGTATTTT CASSLTDTDTQYF
TRBJ2-3 TRBV2 - TRBD2 TGTGCCAGCAGTCCCGAGCGGGAGATCACAGATACGCAGTATTTT CASSPEREITDTQYF
TRBJ2-3 TRBV2 few - TGTGCCAGCACGAGGGTACCAGATACGCAGTATTTT CASTRVPDTQYF
TRBJ2-6 TRBV7-9 - - TGTGCCAGCAGCGACCGGGACCGAACCTCTGGGGCCAACGTCCTGACTTTC CASSDRDRTSGANVLTF
TRBJ1-2 TRBV23-1 few - TGCGCCAGCAGTCACCCCCTAAGAGAGGGGGAGTATGGCTACACCTTC CASSHPLREGEYGYTF
TRBJ1-5 TRBV15 - - TGTGCCACCAGCAGAGAAAGGGGGAACAATCAGCCCCAGCATTTT CATSRERGNNQPQHF
TRBJ2-7 TRBV30 few - TGTGCTTACGAGGGCGTGTGGGCCTACGAGCAGTACTTC CAYEGVWAYEQYF
TRBJ1-1 TRBV9 - - TGTGCCAGCAGCGTGGTCGATGGGGGGCCAAACACTGAAGCTTTCTTT CASSVVDGGPNTEAFF
TRBJ2-5 TRBV9 - TRBD1 TGTGCCAGCAGCGTAGTAGGGACAGGGGAAGAGACCCAGTACTTC CASSVVGTGEETQYF
TRBJ1-2 TRBV6-5 few - TGTGCCAGCAGTGAATCAGGTTTTGGTGGCTACACCTTC CASSESGFGGYTF
TRBJ2-5 TRBV5-1 - - TGCGCCAGCAGCTTGGGTGGCGTCCAAGAGACCCGGTACTTC CASSLGGVQETRYF
TRBJ1-2 TRBV6-1 - TRBD1 TGTGCCAGCAGTCTACAGGGGGTGGACGGCTACACCTTC CASSLQGVDGYTF
TRBJ1-5 TRBV28 - - TGTGCCAGCACCGATTCGGAGCCCCAGCATTTT CASTDSEPQHF
TRBJ2-3 TRBV28 - - TGTGCCAGCAGTTCGCCGGTTGCCACAGATACGCAGTATTTT CASSSPVATDTQYF
TRBJ2-1 TRBV23-1 few - TGCGCCAGCATTTCAGGTGGCATACCCTACAATGAGCAGTTCTTC CASISGGIPYNEQFF
TRBJ1-6 TRBV6-5 - TRBD1 TGTGCCAGCCGGGGACAGCATAATTCACCCCTCCACTTT CASRGQHNSPLHF
TRBJ1-1 TRBV29-1 - - TGCAGCGTTCGTCAGACGGTGAACACTGAAGCTTTCTTT CSVRQTVNTEAFF
TRBJ2-4 TRBV15 - - TGTGCCACCAGCAGAGAGTTAGCCTGGGTCCTAGCCAAAAACATTCAGTACTTC CATSRELAWVLAKNIQYF
TRBJ2-3 TRBV5-6 - - TGTGCCAGCCGGGGTATGAGCACAGATACGCAGTATTTT CASRGMSTDTQYF
TRBJ2-7 TRBV4-1 - - TGCGCCAGCAGCCAATTCCCGGGGGCGCGAGACGAGCAGTACTTC CASSQFPGARDEQYF